These 28 T cell receptor beta chains were all obtained from the same sample, sequenced in a study of shared clonotypes between healthy human individuals. Libraries were prepared by immunoSEQ multiplex PCR; TCRdb keeps only in-frame clonotypes and omits some of them. The sample lists approximately 2.3 million clones, just over 90% occurring once. Material: naive CD4+ T cells from PBMCs. Subset noted: CD45RA+ positively selected. The receptor set was obtained from a man aged 18 to 35 in good health. Some clones in this sample may be carry-over from other donors' samples.

The chain combines TRBV4-1 with TRBJ2-1; the D gene is possibly TRBD1 (5 bases). Germline lookup yields CDR1 MGHRA and CDR2 YSYEKL. CDR3 size: 16 residues. Between the trimmed V and J ends, which lost 2 bases and 8 bases, there was a span of 19 bases. The CDR3 is CASSQSSREVWYEQFF. In DNA, the CDR3 is TGCGCCAGCAGCCAATCGAGCAGGGAAGTATGGTATGAGCAGTTCTTC.

The chain joins TRBV13 to TRBJ1-1; 8 positions match TRBD1. The V and J ends lost 4 bases and 5 bases, in that order; junction bases with no gene match: 6. CDR1 is PRHDT, CDR2 FYEKMQ, per germline (reference sequence). The CDR3 sequence is 14 residues long. The CDR3 coding sequence is TGTGCCAGCAGCTCCCGGACAGGGAGGACTGAAGCTTTCTTT. It encodes CASSSRTGRTEAFF.

The chain couples TRBV2 to TRBJ2-7, with TRBD1 matching 9 bases. This CDR3 is 13 amino acids long. J lost 6 bases, V lost 6 bases, and 6 bases had no gene match. Germline-derived CDR1 and CDR2 are SNHLY and FYNNEI. DNA for the CDR3: TGTGCCAGCAGAGCGGACAGGGGAGGCGAGCAGTACTTC. Translated, it gives CASRADRGGEQYF.

The V gene is TRBV28, the J gene TRBJ1-2; D is possibly TRBD1 (5 bases). The germline gives CDR1 MDHEN, CDR2 SYDVKM. V lost 6 bases and J lost 0, with 26 bases in between. This CDR3 contains 19 residues. The CDR3 bases are TGTGCCAGCAGCCGCTACCCCGCCGGAGGGGATAAAGCTAACTATGGCTACACCTTC. Translation gives CASSRYPAGGDKANYGYTF.

Details on this clone: Other DNA sequences in the sample encode the same CDR3. This rearrangement joins TRBV15 to TRBJ2-1; D not resolved. Germline assignment: CDR1 LNHNV and CDR2 YYDKDF (reference sequence). Between the trimmed V and J ends, which lost 1 base and 4 bases, there was a span of 2 bases. The CDR3 loop spans 12 amino acids. The CDR3 is CATSRAYNEQFF. Written as DNA, the CDR3 is TGTGCCACCAGCAGAGCTTACAATGAGCAGTTCTTC. Filled out from reference TRBV15 and TRBJ2-1, the complete variable domain reads DAMVIQNPRYQVTQFGKPVTLSCSQTLNHNVMYWYQQKSSQAPKLLFHYYDKDFNNEADTPDNFQSRRPNTSFCFLDIRSPGLGDTAMYLCATSRAYNEQFFGPGTRLTVL.

This chain's CDR3 is CASSVGLAGTDTQYF. CDR3 DNA: TGTGCCAGTAGTGTCGGACTAGCGGGAACAGATACGCAGTATTTT. The rearrangement joins TRBV19 to TRBJ2-3; 12 positions agree with TRBD2. With 5 bases clipped from V and 3 bases from J, the junction kept 3 bases outside the gene matches. The CDR3 runs 15 residues. Germline V gene sequence: CDR1 LNHDA, CDR2 SQIVND (reference sequence).

The chain recombines TRBV9 with TRBJ2-7, with D perhaps matching TRBD1 (6 bases). V was clipped by 0 bases and J by 9 bases, with 19 bases between them. The CDR3 runs to 15 residues. CDR1 and CDR2 from the germline V gene are SGDLS and YYNGEE. The CDR3 sequence: CASSVAGTGTRGQYF. DNA for the CDR3: TGTGCCAGCAGCGTAGCTGGCACAGGGACGAGGGGGCAGTACTTC. Complete variable domain (other parts from reference TRBV9 and TRBJ2-7): DSGVTQTPKHLITATGQRVTLRCSPRSGDLSVYWYQQSLDQGLQFLIQYYNGEERAKGNILERFSAQQFPDLHSELNLSSLELGDSALYFCASSVAGTGTRGQYFGPGTRLTVT.

The table lists this clone with a count of one. Within the sample, other DNA sequences also encode this same CDR3. This sequence joins TRBV27 and TRBJ1-5; D might be TRBD1 (5 bases). The germline CDR1 and CDR2 sequences are MNHEY and SMNVEV (reference sequence). Deletions cut 5 bases from V and 0 bases from J, with 11 bases between. This CDR3 has 15 amino acids. The CDR3 coding sequence is TGTGCCAGCAGTCCCGGGACTTATAGCAATCAGCCCCAGCATTTT. Translation: CASSPGTYSNQPQHF.

With regard to this clone: The sample has other DNA sequences that encode this CDR3 too. V usage is TRBV7-3 and J usage is TRBJ2-7; 9 bases agree with TRBD1. CDR3 length: 13 amino acids. The V gene's germline CDR1 is SGHTA and CDR2 FQGTGA. V lost 5 bases and J lost 5; bases outside the gene matches: 4. The CDR3 region has the DNA TGTGCCAGCAGCCCAGGACAGGGGAACGAGCAGTACTTC. Translated, it gives CASSPGQGNEQYF.

The chain employs TRBV4-3 and TRBJ2-5; D unresolved. The CDR3 extends over 14 amino acids. CDR1 is LGHNA, CDR2 YSLEER, per germline. The ends were cut back, 0 bases at V and 4 bases at J, with 9 bases in the middle. This chain's CDR3 is CASSQDGTGETQYF. The CDR3 bases are TGCGCCAGCAGCCAAGATGGAACCGGAGAGACCCAGTACTTC.

The V gene is TRBV20-1, the J gene TRBJ2-7; TRBD2 might be the D (5 bases). The germline V and J ends were trimmed by 6 bases and 10 bases, with 16 bases remaining between them. The CDR3 loop spans 11 amino acids. In germline, CDR1 is DFQATT, CDR2 SNEGSKA (reference sequence). In DNA form, the CDR3 reads TGCAGTGCCATCCAACCGGGGAGACAGTACTTC. Translating it yields CSAIQPGRQYF.

This chain uses TRBV10-3 with TRBJ2-3, with 7 nucleotides matching TRBD1. Trimming cost V 1 base and J 2 bases; bases outside gene matches: 6. The CDR3 has 16 amino acids. CDR1 is ENHRY, CDR2 SYGVKD, per germline. The CDR3 sequence: CAISEYKGQTTDTQYF. DNA of the CDR3: TGTGCCATCAGTGAGTATAAGGGACAGACCACAGATACGCAGTATTTT.

For the CDR3, the DNA is TGTGCCAGCAATATAGGAGGCTCTGGGGCCAACGTCCTGACTTTC. This encodes CASNIGGSGANVLTF. The rearrangement links TRBV5-4 to TRBJ2-6, with D possibly TRBD2 on 5 matching bases. The CDR3 is 15 amino acids. Germline V gene sequence: CDR1 SGHNT, CDR2 YYREEE (reference sequence). Trimming shortened V by 6 bases and J by 0 bases, and 10 bases separated the two germline ends.

The V gene is TRBV28, the J gene TRBJ2-2; D unresolved. Between the trimmed V and J ends, which lost 6 bases and 6 bases, there was a span of 8 bases. CDR3 length: 12 residues. Germline lookup yields CDR1 MDHEN and CDR2 SYDVKM. DNA of the CDR3: TGTGCCAGCAGACTTCAATCCGGGGAGCTGTTTTTT. This encodes CASRLQSGELFF.

The chain is built from TRBV30 and TRBJ2-7; no definite D call. Trimming removed 0 bases at V and 3 bases at J, with 12 bases between. Germline assignment: CDR1 GTSNPN and CDR2 SVGIG (reference sequence). The CDR3 contains 14 residues. The DNA of the CDR3 is TGTGCCTGGAGTGTAATAAGGGCGGACTACGAGCAGTACTTC. It codes for CAWSVIRADYEQYF.

The gene calls are TRBV5-1 and TRBJ2-5; 7 nucleotides line up with TRBD1. From germline, CDR1 is SGHRS and CDR2 YFSETQ. The CDR3 extends over 14 amino acids. V dropped 7 bases and J dropped 2; count of bases not matched to a gene: 8. The DNA of the CDR3 is TGCGCCAGCTCGTATGGGGACAGACAAGAGACCCAGTACTTC. It specifies CASSYGDRQETQYF. The full variable domain, completed using reference TRBV5-1 and TRBJ2-5, is KAGVTQTPRYLIKTRGQQVTLSCSPISGHRSVSWYQQTPGQGLQFLFEYFSETQRNKGNFPGRFSGRQFSNSRSEMNVSTLELGDSALYLCASSYGDRQETQYFGPGTRLLVL.

The J gene is TRBJ2-1, the V gene TRBV5-5; weak D call: TRBD2 (6 bases). The V end was cut by 4 bases, the J end by 2 bases, with 22 bases between. From germline, CDR1 is SGHKS and CDR2 YYEKEE (reference sequence). The CDR3 consists of 18 residues. As DNA, the CDR3 is TGTGCCAGCAGCCGCGGTGATCGAGGGACTCCGGCCTACAATGAGCAGTTCTTC. This sequence encodes CASSRGDRGTPAYNEQFF.

As concerns this clone: Other DNA sequences from this sample encode an identical CDR3 as well. This chain uses TRBV5-4 with TRBJ2-5; D gene ambiguous. Trimming removed 0 bases from V and 2 bases from J, with 8 bases in between. In germline, CDR1 is SGHNT, CDR2 YYREEE (reference sequence). This CDR3 comprises 14 residues. The CDR3 DNA reads TGTGCCAGCAGCTTGGTAGGGCCGCAAGAGACCCAGTACTTC. Its protein product is CASSLVGPQETQYF. Variable domain in full (rest from reference TRBV5-4 and TRBJ2-5): ETGVTQSPTHLIKTRGQQVTLRCSSQSGHNTVSWYQQALGQGPQFIFQYYREEENGRGNFPPRFSGLQFPNYSSELNVNALELDDSALYLCASSLVGPQETQYFGPGTRLLVL.

Of note for this clone: Other DNA sequences in the same sample also yield this CDR3. The CDR3 reads CASSSGGNQPQHF. DNA for the CDR3: TGTGCCAGCAGCTCGGGAGGGAATCAGCCCCAGCATTTT. V usage is TRBV7-9 and J usage is TRBJ1-5; D is ambiguous. V was trimmed by 4 bases and J by 4 bases, leaving 8 bases between them. Germline CDR1 and CDR2: SEHNR and FQNEAQ (reference sequence). The CDR3 covers 13 residues.

The V call is TRBV6-9, the J call TRBJ1-5; 9 nucleotides align to TRBD1. CDR3 length equals 14 residues. Germline-derived CDR1 and CDR2 are MNHGY and SVAAGI. V trimming: 4 bases; J trimming: 6 bases; junction bases outside the gene matches: 4. CDR3 sequence reads: CASSSQTGGQPQHF. The CDR3 bases are TGTGCCAGCAGTTCCCAGACAGGGGGTCAGCCCCAGCATTTT.

The V and J genes are TRBV9 and TRBJ2-1; D uncertain. Germline V gene data show CDR1 as SGDLS and CDR2 as YYNGEE. This CDR3 is 15 amino acids long. Deletions cut 0 bases from V and 6 bases from J, with 13 bases between. DNA for the CDR3: TGTGCCAGCAGCGTAGAGGCTACTCATCGCAATGAGCAGTTCTTC. Protein: CASSVEATHRNEQFF.

This chain joins TRBV27 and TRBJ2-7; TRBD2 matches 13 bases. The junction had 6 bases not matched to a gene; V was cut back by 6 bases and J by 1 base. The CDR3 contains 16 residues. CDR1 and CDR2 from the germline V gene are MNHEY and SMNVEV (reference sequence). The CDR3 region has the DNA TGTGCCAGCAGACCGGGACTAGCGGGACCTTCCTACGAGCAGTACTTC. This gives the protein CASRPGLAGPSYEQYF.

The CDR3 region has the DNA TGTGCCAGCAGCTCTAAACCAGGGTTCTCCTCCCTAAGGAGTCAGCCCCAGCATTTT. Translated, it gives CASSSKPGFSSLRSQPQHF. The genes are TRBV5-8 and TRBJ1-5; D is perhaps TRBD1 (5 bases). CDR1 is SGHTS, CDR2 YDEGEE, per germline. The CDR3 contains 19 residues. V lost 3 bases to trimming and J lost 6 bases, with 28 bases between them.

In nucleotides, the CDR3 is TGTGCCAGCAGCTTACCCGACTTCCTAGGGCAGTTCTTC. Translation: CASSLPDFLGQFF. The chain combines TRBV11-1 with TRBJ2-1, with D hard to call. Trimming pared 2 bases from V and 12 bases from J, leaving 14 bases between. This CDR3 comprises 13 residues. CDR1 SGHAT and CDR2 FQDESV come from the germline V gene (reference sequence).

Only one count was recorded for this clone. This chain's CDR3 is CASSLGRGSYGYTF. DNA of the CDR3: TGTGCCAGCAGCTTAGGGAGGGGGAGCTATGGCTACACCTTC. The V call is TRBV7-2, the J call TRBJ1-2; D possibly corresponds to TRBD1 (6 bases). CDR1 is SGHTA, CDR2 FQGNSA, per germline. The V and J ends lost 1 base and 4 bases respectively, with 10 bases between them. The CDR3 spans 14 residues.

V is TRBV27 and J is TRBJ2-1, with 8 bases identical to TRBD2. This CDR3 has 21 amino acids. Germline CDR1 MNHEY, CDR2 SMNVEV (reference sequence). Losses at the gene ends were 2 bases for V and 4 bases for J; bases not matched to a gene: 22. CDR3 nucleotide sequence: TGTGCCAGCAGTTTAAGGAGAACATACGGGGCAGCGGGAGAGATTTACAATGAGCAGTTCTTC. As protein: CASSLRRTYGAAGEIYNEQFF.

The sample holds many counts of this clone. The chain is built from TRBV2 and TRBJ1-4, with 7 bases fitting TRBD1. The CDR3 sequence is 12 residues long. CDR1 and CDR2 from the germline V gene are SNHLY and FYNNEI. The ends lost 4 bases at V and 10 bases at J; junction bases unmatched: 3. As DNA, the CDR3 is TGTGCCAGCAGTGGGGCAGGGGGAAAACTGTTTTTT. Translating it yields CASSGAGGKLFF. Looking up the rest from reference TRBV2 and TRBJ1-4 gives the full variable domain: EPEVTQTPSHQVTQMGQEVILRCVPISNHLYFYWYRQILGQKVEFLVSFYNNEISEKSEIFDDQFSVERPDGSNFTLKIRSTKLEDSAMYFCASSGAGGKLFFGSGTQLSVL.

This clone was picked up one time. CDR3 coding DNA: TGTGCCAGCAGCTTCGGGACAGTTGTCACAGATACGCAGTATTTT. This encodes CASSFGTVVTDTQYF. The rearrangement links TRBV11-2 to TRBJ2-3, with 7 bases fitting TRBD1. The germline V gene encodes CDR1 SGHAT and CDR2 FQNNGV. The CDR3 has 15 amino acids. The J segment lost 2 bases and the V segment lost 3 bases, leaving 5 bases of the junction unmatched.